This T cell receptor (beta chain) was profiled in a study of T cells in Graves' hyperthyroidism and ophthalmopathy. V dropped 5 bases and J dropped 5 bases, with 15 bases sitting between them. CDR1 and CDR2 (germline): SEHNR, FQNEAQ (reference sequence). The CDR3 sequence is 14 residues long. A word on this clonotype: Its target is not known.

Study results and caveats: The authors' 13 V-J model separated ophthalmopathy from stable hyperthyroidism. Blood shared most expanded thyroid clonotypes above 0.001.

Exclusion of a patient resulted from uncontrolled infection, other autoimmune disease, pregnancy or lactation. Regions amplified from RNA transcripts were the TCR beta CDR3 regions. An initial round of RT-PCR targeting the TCR CDR3 relied on the HTBI primer set. A single record per CDR3 protein comes from TCRdb applying MiXCR to the multiplex PCR reads. The data hold about half a million distinct CDR3 sequences, with roughly a sixth observed a single time. The sequenced sample was blood. This TCR was sampled from a woman aged 25 to 39 with Graves' ophthalmopathy. The gene calls are TRBV7-9 and TRBJ1-1; D perhaps matches TRBD1 (6 bases). In DNA, the CDR3 is TGTGCCAGCAGCGATCGGACAGTGGGTACTGAAGCTTTCTTT. It is translated as CASSDRTVGTEAFF.